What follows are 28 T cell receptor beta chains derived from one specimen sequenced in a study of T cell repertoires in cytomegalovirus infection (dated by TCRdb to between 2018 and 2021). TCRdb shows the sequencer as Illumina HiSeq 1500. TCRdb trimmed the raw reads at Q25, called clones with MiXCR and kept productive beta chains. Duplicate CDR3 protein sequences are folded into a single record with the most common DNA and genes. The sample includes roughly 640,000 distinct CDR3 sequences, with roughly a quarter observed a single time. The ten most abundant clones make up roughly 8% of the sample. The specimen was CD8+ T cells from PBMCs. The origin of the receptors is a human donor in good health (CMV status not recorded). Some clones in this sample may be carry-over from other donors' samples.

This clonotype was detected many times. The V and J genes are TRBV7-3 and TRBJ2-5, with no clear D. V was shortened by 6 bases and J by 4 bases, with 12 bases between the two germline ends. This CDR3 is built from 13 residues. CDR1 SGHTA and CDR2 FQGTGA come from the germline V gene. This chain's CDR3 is CASSVGWGETQYF. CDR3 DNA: TGTGCCAGCAGTGTGGGTTGGGGAGAGACCCAGTACTTC.

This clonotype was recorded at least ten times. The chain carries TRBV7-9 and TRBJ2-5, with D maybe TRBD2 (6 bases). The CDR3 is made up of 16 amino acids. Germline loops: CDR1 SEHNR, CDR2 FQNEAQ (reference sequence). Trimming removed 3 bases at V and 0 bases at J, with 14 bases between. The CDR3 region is CASSFLAREDQETQYF. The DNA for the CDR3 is TGTGCCAGCAGCTTCCTCGCCAGGGAGGACCAAGAGACCCAGTACTTC.

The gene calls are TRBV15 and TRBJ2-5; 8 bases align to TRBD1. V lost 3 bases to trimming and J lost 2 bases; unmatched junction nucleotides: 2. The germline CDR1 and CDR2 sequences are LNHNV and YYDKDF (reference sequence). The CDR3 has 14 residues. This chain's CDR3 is CATSSRTGQETQYF. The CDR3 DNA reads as TGTGCCACCAGCAGCCGGACAGGGCAAGAGACCCAGTACTTC.

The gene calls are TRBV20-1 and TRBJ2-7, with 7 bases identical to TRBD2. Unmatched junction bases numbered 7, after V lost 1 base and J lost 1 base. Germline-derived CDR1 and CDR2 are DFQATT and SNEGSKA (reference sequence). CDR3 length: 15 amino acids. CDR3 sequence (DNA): TGCAGTGCTAGAGGTCGAGCGGGGTTATCCTACGAGCAGTACGTC. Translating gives CSARGRAGLSYEQYV.

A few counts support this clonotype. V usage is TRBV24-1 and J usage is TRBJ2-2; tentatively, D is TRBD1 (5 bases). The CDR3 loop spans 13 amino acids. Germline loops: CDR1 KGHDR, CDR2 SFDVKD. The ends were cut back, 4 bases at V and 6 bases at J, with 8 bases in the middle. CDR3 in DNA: TGTGCCACCAGTGACTCGACAGCCGGGGAGCTGTTTTTT. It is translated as CATSDSTAGELFF.

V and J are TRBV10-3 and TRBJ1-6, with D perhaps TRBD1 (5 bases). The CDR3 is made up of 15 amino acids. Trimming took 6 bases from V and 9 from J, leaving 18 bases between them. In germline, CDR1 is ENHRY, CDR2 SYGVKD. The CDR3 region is CAIRGLGPNASPLHF. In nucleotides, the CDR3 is TGTGCCATCAGGGGGTTGGGGCCGAACGCTTCACCCCTCCACTTT.

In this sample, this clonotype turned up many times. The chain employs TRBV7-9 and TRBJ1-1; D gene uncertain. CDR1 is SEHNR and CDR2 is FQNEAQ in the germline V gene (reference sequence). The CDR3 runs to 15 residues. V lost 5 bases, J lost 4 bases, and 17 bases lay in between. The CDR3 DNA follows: TGTGCCAGCAGCCCCTCAGTAAGGGAGGCCACTGAAGCTTTCTTT. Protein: CASSPSVREATEAFF.

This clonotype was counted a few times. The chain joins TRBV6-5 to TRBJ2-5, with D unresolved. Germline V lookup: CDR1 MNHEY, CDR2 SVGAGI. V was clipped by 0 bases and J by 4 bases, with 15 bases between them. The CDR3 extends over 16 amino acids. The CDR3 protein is CASSYSTKMGIETQYF. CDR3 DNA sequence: TGTGCCAGCAGTTACTCGACAAAAATGGGGATAGAGACCCAGTACTTC.

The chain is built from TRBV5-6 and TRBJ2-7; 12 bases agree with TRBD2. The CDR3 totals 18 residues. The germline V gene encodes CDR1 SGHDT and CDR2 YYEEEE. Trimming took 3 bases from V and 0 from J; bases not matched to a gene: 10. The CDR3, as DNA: TGTGCCAGCAGCTGGACTAGCGGGGTCGATGTGAGCTCCTACGAGCAGTACGTC. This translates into CASSWTSGVDVSSYEQYV.

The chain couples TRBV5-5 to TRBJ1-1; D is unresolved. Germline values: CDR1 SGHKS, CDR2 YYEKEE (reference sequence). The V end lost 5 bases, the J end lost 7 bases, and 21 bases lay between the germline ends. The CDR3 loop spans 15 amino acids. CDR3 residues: CASRDAFVGAVEAFF. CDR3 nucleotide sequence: TGTGCCAGCAGGGACGCCTTTGTGGGAGCTGTTGAAGCTTTCTTT.

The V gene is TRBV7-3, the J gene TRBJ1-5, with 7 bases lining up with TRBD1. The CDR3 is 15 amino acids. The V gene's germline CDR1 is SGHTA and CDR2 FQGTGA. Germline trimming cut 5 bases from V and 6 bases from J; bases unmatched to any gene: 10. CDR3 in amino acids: CASSKGAPSRQPQHF. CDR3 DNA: TGTGCCAGCAGCAAGGGGGCCCCCTCACGTCAGCCCCAGCATTTT.

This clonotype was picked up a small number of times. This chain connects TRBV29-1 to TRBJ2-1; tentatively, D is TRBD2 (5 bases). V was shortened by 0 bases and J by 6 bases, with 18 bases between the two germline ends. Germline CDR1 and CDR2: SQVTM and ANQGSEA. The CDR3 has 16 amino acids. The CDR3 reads CSVEDPFQRGGNEQFF. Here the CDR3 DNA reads TGCAGCGTTGAAGATCCCTTTCAGCGTGGAGGCAATGAGCAGTTCTTC.

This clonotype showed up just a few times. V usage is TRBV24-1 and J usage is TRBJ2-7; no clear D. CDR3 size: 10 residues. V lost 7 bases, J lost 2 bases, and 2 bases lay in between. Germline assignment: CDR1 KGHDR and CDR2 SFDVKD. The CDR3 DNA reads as TGTGCCACCAGCACCTACGAGCAGTACTTC. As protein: CATSTYEQYF.

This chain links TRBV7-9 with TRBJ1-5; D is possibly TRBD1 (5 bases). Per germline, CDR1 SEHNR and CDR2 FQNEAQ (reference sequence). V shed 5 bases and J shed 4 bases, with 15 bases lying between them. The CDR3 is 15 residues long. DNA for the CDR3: TGTGCCAGCAGCCTCGACAAGGGGATGAATCAGCCCCAGCATTTT. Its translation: CASSLDKGMNQPQHF. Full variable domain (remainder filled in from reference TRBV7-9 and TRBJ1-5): DTGVSQNPRHKITKRGQNVTFRCDPISEHNRLYWYRQTLGQGPEFLTYFQNEAQLEKSRLLSDRFSAERPKGSFSTLEIQRTEQGDSAMYLCASSLDKGMNQPQHFGDGTRLSIL.

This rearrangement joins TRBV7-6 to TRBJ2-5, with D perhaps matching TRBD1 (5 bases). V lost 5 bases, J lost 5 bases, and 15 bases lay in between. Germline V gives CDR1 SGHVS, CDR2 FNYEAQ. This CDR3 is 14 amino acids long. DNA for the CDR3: TGTGCCAGCAGCCCCTATGCAGGGTCGGAGACCCAGTACTTC. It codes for CASSPYAGSETQYF.

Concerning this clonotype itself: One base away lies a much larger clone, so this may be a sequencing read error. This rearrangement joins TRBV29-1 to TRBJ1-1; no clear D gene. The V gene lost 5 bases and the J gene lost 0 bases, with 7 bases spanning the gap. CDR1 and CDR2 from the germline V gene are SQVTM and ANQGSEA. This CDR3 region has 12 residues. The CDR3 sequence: CSVRNMNTEAFF. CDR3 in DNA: TGCAGCGTTAGAAACATGAACACTGAAGCTTTCTTT. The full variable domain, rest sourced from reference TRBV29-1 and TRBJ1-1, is SAVISQKPSRDICQRGTSLTIQCQVDSQVTMMFWYRQQPGQSLTLIATANQGSEATYESGFVIDKFPISRPNLTFSTLTVSNMSPEDSSIYLCSVRNMNTEAFFGQGTRLTVV.

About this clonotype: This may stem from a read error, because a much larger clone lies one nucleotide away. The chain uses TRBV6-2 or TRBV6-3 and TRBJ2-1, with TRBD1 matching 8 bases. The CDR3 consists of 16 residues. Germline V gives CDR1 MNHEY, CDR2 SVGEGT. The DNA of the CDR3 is TGTGTCAGCAGTACTCGGGCGACAGGGGTGAATGATGAGCAGTTCTTC. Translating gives CVSSTRATGVNDEQFF.

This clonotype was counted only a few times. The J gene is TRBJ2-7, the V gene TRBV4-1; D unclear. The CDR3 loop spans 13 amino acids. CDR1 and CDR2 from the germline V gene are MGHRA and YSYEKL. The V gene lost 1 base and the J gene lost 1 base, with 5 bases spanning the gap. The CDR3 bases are TGCGCCAGCAGCCAAGTCATGTCCTACGAGCAGTACTTC. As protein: CASSQVMSYEQYF.

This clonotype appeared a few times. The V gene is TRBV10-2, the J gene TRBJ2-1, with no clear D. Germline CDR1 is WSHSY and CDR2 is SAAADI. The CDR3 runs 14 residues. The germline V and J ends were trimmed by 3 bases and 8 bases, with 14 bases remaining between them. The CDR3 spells CASSDDARFDEQFF. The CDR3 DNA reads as TGCGCCAGCAGTGACGACGCCCGGTTCGATGAGCAGTTCTTC.

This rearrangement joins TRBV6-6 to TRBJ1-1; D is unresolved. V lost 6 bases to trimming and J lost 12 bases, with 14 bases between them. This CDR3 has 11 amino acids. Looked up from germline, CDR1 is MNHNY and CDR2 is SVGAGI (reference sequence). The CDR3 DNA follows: TGTGCCAGCAGCGACCGGGAACATCCTTTCTTT. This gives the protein CASSDREHPFF.

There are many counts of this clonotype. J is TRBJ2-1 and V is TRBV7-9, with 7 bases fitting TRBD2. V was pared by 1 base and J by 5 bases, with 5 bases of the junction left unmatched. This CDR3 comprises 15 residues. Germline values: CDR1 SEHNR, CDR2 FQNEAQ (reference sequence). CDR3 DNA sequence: TGTGCCAGCAGCTTAGGTAGCGGGCGAAACAATGAGCAGTTCTTC. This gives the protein CASSLGSGRNNEQFF.

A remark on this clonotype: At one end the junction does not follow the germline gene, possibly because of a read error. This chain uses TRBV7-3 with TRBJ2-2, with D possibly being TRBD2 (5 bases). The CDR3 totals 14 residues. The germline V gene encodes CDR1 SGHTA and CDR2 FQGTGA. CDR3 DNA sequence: TGTGCCAGCACTTGGGCCCAGAACACCGGGGAGCTGTTGTTT. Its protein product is CASTWAQNTGELLF.

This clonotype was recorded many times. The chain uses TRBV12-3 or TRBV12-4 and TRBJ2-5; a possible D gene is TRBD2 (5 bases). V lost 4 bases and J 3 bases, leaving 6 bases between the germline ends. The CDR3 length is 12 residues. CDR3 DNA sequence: TGTGCCAGCAGTTCCGGGGAAGAGACCCAGTACTTC. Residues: CASSSGEETQYF.

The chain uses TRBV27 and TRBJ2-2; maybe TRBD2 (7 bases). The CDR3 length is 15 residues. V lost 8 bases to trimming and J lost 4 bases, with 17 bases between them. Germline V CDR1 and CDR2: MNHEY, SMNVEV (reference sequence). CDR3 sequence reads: CASRIRGASTGELFF. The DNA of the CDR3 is TGTGCCAGCCGTATTCGGGGGGCTAGCACCGGGGAGCTGTTTTTT.

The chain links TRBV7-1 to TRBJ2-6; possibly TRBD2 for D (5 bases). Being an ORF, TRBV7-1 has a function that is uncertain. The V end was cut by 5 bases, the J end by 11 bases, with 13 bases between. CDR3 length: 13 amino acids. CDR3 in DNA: TGTGCCAGCAGCCCCCCTGGGAGCCACGTCCTGACTTTC. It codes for CASSPPGSHVLTF.

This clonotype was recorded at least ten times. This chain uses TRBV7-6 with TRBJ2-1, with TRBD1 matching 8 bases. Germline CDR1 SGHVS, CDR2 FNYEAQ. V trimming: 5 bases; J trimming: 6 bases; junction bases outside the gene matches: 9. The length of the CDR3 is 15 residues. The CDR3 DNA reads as TGTGCCAGCAGCCTCCCGACAGGGGAAGGCAATGAGCAGTTCTTC. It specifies CASSLPTGEGNEQFF.

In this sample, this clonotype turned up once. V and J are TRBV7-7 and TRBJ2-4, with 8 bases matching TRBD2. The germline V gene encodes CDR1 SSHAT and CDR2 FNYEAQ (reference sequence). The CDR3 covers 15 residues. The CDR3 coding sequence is TGTGTTAGCACAGTTGAGCGGGGGATCAAAAACATTCAGTACTTC. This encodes CVSTVERGIKNIQYF.

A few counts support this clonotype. The CDR3 DNA follows: TGTGCCAGCAGCTCACGGGGACAGCAGTACTTC. This translates into CASSSRGQQYF. The rearrangement uses TRBV7-6 and TRBJ2-7; D possibly matches TRBD1 or TRBD2 (5 bases each). Between the trimmed V and J ends, which lost 4 bases and 8 bases, there was a span of 9 bases. Germline loops: CDR1 SGHVS, CDR2 FNYEAQ. The CDR3 has 11 residues.